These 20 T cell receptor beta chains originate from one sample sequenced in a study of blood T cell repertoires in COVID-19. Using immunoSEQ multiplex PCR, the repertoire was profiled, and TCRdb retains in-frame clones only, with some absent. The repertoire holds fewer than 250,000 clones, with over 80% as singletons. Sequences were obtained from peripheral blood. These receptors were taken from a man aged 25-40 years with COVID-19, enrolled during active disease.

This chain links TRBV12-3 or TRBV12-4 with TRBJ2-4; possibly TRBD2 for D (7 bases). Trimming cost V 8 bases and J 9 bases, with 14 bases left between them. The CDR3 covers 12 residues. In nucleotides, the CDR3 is TGTGCCAGCTGGGGGGGGCAAGGCATTCAGTACTTC. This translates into CASWGGQGIQYF.

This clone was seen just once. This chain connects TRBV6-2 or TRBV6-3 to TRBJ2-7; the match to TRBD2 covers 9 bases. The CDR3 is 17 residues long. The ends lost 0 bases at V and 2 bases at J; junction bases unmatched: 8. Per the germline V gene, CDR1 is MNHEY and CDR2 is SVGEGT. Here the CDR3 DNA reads TGTGCCAGCAGTTACTCCGCAGCGGGAGGCCCTACCTACGAGCAGTACTTC. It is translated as CASSYSAAGGPTYEQYF.

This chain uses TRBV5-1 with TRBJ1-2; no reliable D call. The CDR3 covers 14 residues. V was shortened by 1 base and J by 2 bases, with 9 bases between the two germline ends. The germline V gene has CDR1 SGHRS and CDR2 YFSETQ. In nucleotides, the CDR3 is TGCGCCAGCAGCTTGTCGGGGATCAACTATGGCTACACCTTC. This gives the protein CASSLSGINYGYTF.

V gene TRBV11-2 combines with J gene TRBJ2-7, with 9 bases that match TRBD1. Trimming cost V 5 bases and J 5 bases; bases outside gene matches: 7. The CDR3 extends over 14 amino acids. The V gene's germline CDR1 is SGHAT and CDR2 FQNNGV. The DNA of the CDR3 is TGTGCCAGCAGCCCCGGACAGGGGCGCCACGAGCAGTACTTC. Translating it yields CASSPGQGRHEQYF.

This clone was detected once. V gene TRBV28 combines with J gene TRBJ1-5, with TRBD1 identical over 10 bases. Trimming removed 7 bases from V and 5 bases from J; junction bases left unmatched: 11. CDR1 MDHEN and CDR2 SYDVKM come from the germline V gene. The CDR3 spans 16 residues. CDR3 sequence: CASTPADRGLDQPQHF. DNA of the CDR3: TGTGCCAGCACCCCAGCTGACAGGGGGCTGGATCAGCCCCAGCATTTT.

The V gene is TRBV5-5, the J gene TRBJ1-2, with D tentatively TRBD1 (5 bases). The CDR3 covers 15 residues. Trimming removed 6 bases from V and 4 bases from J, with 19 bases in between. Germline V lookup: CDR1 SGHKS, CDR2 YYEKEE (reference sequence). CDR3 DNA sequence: TGTGCCAGCAAGGTCCTGGACTTCGGGGGCTATGGCTACACCTTC. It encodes CASKVLDFGGYGYTF.

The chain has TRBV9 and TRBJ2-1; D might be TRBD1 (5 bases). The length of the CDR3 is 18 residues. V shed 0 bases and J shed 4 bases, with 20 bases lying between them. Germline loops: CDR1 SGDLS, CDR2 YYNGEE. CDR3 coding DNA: TGTGCCAGCAGCGTAGCTCCCCAGGGTCTGGCCGAATACAATGAGCAGTTCTTC. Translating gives CASSVAPQGLAEYNEQFF.

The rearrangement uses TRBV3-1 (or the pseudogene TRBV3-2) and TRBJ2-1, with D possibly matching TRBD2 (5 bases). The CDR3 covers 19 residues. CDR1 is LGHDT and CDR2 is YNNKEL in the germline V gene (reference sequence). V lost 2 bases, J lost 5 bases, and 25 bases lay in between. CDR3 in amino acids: CASSQRTLKLGPLNNEQFF. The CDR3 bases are TGTGCCAGCAGCCAACGAACCCTAAAACTAGGGCCTTTGAACAATGAGCAGTTCTTC.

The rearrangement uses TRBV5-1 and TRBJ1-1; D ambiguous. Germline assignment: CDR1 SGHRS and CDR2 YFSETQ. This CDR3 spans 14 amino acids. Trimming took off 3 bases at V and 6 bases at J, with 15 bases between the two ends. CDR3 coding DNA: TGCGCCAGCAGCTCGGGATTCCCGGGCGCTGAAGCTTTCTTT. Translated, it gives CASSSGFPGAEAFF.

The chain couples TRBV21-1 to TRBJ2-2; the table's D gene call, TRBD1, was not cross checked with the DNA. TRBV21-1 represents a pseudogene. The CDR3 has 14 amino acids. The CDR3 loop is CASSMRGPGGELFF. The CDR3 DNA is TGTGCCAGCTCTATGAGGGGGCCGGGCGGGGAGCTGTTTTTT.

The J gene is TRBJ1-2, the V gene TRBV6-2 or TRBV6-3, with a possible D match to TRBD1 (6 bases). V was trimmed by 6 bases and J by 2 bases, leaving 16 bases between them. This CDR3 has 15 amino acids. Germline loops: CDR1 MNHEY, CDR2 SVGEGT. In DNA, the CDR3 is TGTGCCAGCAGCCACCCCACGACAGGAAACTATGGCTACACCTTC. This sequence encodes CASSHPTTGNYGYTF.

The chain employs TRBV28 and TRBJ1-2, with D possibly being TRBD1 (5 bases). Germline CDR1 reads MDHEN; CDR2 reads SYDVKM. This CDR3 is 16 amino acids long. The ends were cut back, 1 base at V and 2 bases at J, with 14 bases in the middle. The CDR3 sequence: CASSLSPATENYGYTF. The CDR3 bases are TGTGCCAGCAGTTTATCCCCCGCGACAGAGAACTATGGCTACACCTTC.

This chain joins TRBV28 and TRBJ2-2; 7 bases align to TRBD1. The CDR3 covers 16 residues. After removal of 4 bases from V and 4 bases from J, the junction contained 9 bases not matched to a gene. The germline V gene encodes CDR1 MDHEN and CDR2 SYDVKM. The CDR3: CASSSHEGAGTGELFF. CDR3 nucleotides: TGTGCCAGCAGTTCTCACGAGGGGGCGGGCACCGGGGAGCTGTTTTTT.

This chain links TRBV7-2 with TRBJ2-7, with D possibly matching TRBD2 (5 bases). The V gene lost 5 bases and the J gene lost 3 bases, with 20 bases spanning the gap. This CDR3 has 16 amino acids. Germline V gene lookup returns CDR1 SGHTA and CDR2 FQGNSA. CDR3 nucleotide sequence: TGTGCCAGCAGCCGGAGGACTCTCACGTCCCTCTACGAGCAGTACTTC. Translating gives CASSRRTLTSLYEQYF.

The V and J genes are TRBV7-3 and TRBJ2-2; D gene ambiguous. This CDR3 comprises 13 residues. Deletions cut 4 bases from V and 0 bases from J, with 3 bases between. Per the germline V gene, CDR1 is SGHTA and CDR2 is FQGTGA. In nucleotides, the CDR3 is TGTGCCAGCAGCTCCACGAACACCGGGGAGCTGTTTTTT. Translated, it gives CASSSTNTGELFF. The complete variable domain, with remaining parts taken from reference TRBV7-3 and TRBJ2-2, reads GAGVSQTPSNKVTEKGKYVELRCDPISGHTALYWYRQSLGQGPEFLIYFQGTGAADDSGLPNDRFFAVRPEGSVSTLKIQRTERGDSAVYLCASSSTNTGELFFGEGSRLTVL.

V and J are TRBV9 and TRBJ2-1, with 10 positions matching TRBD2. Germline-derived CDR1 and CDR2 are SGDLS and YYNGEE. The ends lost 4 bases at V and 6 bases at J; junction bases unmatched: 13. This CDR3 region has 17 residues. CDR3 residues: CASSHLTSGTLTNEQFF. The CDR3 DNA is TGTGCCAGCAGCCACCTTACTAGCGGGACCCTTACCAATGAGCAGTTCTTC.

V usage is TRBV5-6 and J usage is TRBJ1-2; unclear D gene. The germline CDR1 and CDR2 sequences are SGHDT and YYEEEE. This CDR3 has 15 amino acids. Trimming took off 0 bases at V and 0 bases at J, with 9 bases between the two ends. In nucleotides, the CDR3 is TGTGCCAGCAGCTTGGCTCCTTATTCTAACTATGGCTACACCTTC. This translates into CASSLAPYSNYGYTF.

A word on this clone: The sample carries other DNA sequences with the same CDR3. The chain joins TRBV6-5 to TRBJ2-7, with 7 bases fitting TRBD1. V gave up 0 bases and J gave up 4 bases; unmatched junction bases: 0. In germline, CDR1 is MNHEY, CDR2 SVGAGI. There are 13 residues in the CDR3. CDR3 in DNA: TGTGCCAGCAGTTACTCACAGGGGTACGAGCAGTACTTC. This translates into CASSYSQGYEQYF.

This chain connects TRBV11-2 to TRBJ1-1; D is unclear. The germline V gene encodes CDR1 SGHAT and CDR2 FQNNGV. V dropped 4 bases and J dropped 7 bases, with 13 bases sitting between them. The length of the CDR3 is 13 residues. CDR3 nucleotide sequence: TGTGCCAGCAGCTCCCAGGAGGCGGGTGAAGCTTTCTTT. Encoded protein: CASSSQEAGEAFF.

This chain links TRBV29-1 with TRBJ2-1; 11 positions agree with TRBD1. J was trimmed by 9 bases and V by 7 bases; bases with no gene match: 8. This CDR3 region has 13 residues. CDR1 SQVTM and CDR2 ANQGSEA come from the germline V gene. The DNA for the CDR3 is TGCAGCGGGAAAGGGACAGGGGGTGGTGAGCAGTTCTTC. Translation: CSGKGTGGGEQFF.